The rows below give T cell receptor beta chains drawn from one sample of a study. In TCRdb, the RT-PCR reads were re-called with MiXCR into one record per CDR3 protein. The table lists 650,000 to 800,000 distinct CDR3 sequences, 12% to 15% of them singletons. Material: memory CD4+ T cells from blood. The origin of the receptors is a female donor in good health, serving as a healthy control. Both conserved end residues are part of each CDR3. The D gene is left open where the match is weak. Only part of the rows carry a size: once, few, many, or a class if the clone is expanded.

CSYLRREGQETQYF,TGCAGTTACCTCCGCCGGGAGGGCCAAGAGACCCAGTACTTC,TRBD2,TRBV20-1,TRBJ2-5,few
CASSHDRGGYNEQFF,TGTGCCAGCAGCCATGACAGGGGAGGCTACAATGAGCAGTTCTTC,TRBD1,TRBV7-9,TRBJ2-1,NA
CSAQGGYGYTF,TGCAGTGCCCAGGGAGGCTATGGCTACACCTTC,NA,TRBV20-1,TRBJ1-2,NA
CASSEYGRTGYNEQFF,TGTGCCAGCAGTGAATATGGGCGGACGGGATACAATGAGCAGTTCTTC,NA,TRBV25-1,TRBJ2-1,few
CASSFNPLGLAGGTGELFF,TGTGCCAGCAGCTTCAACCCCCTGGGACTAGCGGGAGGGACCGGGGAGCTGTTTTTT,TRBD2,TRBV7-6,TRBJ2-2,few
CSAGDRGANTEAFF,TGCAGTGCTGGAGACCGGGGGGCTAACACTGAAGCTTTCTTT,NA,TRBV20-1,TRBJ1-1,NA
CASSNTGWELFF,TGTGCCAGCAGTAATACCGGGTGGGAGCTGTTTTTT,NA,TRBV2,TRBJ2-2,few
CASSQDSTEQFF,TGTGCCAGCAGCCAAGATTCGACTGAGCAGTTCTTC,NA,TRBV4-2,TRBJ2-1,NA
CASSSSLGTGGGAFF,TGTGCCAGCAGTTCCTCTCTTGGGACAGGGGGCGGAGCTTTCTTT,TRBD1,TRBV27,TRBJ1-1,NA
CASTLGQGDEKLFF,TGCGCCAGCACCCTAGGACAGGGTGACGAAAAACTGTTTTTT,TRBD1,TRBV4-1,TRBJ1-4,few
CAISESSSGGAKTQYF,TGTGCCATCAGTGAGTCCTCTAGCGGGGGGGCAAAGACCCAGTACTTC,TRBD2,TRBV10-3,TRBJ2-5,NA
CASSMTSGKETQYF,TGCGCCAGCAGCATGACTAGCGGGAAAGAGACCCAGTACTTC,TRBD2,TRBV5-1,TRBJ2-5,few
CASSLDFIGGTQYF,TGCGCCAGCAGCTTGGATTTCATCGGGGGGACCCAGTACTTC,NA,TRBV5-1,TRBJ2-5,NA
CASSLSPLARSYNEQFF,TGTGCCAGCAGTTTGTCTCCCCTAGCGCGCTCCTACAATGAGCAGTTCTTC,NA,TRBV27,TRBJ2-1,NA
CRVAQRGAETQYF,TGCAGGGTGGCGCAGCGGGGGGCAGAGACCCAGTACTTC,TRBD2,TRBV29-1,TRBJ2-5,NA
CSARHLAGYNEQFF,TGCAGTGCTAGACACCTAGCGGGATACAATGAGCAGTTCTTC,TRBD2,TRBV20-1,TRBJ2-1,NA
CASTLLMGNIQYF,TGTGCCAGCACCCTACTTATGGGAAACATTCAGTACTTC,NA,TRBV7-2,TRBJ2-4,NA
CASSPLGGDSIYEQYF,TGTGCCAGCAGTCCCCTAGGTGGGGACAGCATCTACGAGCAGTACTTC,TRBD1,TRBV5-5,TRBJ2-7,NA
CASSQGSDSPLHF,TGTGCCAGCAGCCAAGGTTCGGATTCACCCCTCCACTTT,NA,TRBV3-1,TRBJ1-6,NA
CAISDPSWGGNTGELFF,TGTGCCATCAGTGACCCGTCGTGGGGGGGGAACACCGGGGAGCTGTTTTTT,TRBD2,TRBV10-3,TRBJ2-2,many
CASSPRLAEGPSTDTQYF,TGTGCCAGCAGCCCACGACTAGCGGAAGGGCCTAGCACAGATACGCAGTATTTT,TRBD2,TRBV9,TRBJ2-3,NA